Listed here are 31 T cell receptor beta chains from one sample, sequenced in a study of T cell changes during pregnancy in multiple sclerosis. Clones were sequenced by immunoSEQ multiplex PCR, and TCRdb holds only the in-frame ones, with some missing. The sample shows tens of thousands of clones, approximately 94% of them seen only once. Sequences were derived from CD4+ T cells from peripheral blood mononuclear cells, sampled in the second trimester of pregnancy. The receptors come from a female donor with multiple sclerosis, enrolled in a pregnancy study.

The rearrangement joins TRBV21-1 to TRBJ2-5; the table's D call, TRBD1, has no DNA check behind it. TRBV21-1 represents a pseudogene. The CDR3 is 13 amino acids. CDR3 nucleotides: TGTGCCAGCAGGACAGTCCACCAAGAGACCCAGTACTTC. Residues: CASRTVHQETQYF.

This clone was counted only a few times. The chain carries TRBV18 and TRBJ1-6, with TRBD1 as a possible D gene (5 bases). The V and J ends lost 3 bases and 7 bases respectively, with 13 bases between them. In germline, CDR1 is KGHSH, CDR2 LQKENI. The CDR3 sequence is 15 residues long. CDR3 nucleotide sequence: TGTGCCAGCTCACCGCAGGGAACGGAAAATTCACCCCTCCACTTT. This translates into CASSPQGTENSPLHF.

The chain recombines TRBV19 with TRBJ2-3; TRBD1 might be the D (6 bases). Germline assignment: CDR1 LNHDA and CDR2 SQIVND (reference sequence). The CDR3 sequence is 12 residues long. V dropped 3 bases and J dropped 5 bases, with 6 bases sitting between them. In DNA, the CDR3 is TGTGCCAGTAGTATCAGGGGAGATACGCAGTATTTT. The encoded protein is CASSIRGDTQYF.

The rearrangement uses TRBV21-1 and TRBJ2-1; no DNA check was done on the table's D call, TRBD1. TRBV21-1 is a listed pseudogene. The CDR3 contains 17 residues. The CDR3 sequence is CASSKTAGQGTYNEQFF. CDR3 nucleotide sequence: TGTGCCAGCAGCAAAACCGCCGGACAGGGGACCTACAATGAGCAGTTCTTC.

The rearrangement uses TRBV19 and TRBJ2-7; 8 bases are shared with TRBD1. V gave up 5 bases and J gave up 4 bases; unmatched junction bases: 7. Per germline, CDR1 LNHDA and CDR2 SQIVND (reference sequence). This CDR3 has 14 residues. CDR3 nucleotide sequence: TGTGCCAGTAGTTCCGGACGACAGGGGTACGAGCAGTACTTC. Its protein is CASSSGRQGYEQYF.

The CDR3 coding sequence is TGTGCCATCAGTGCTAGTCGGATGAACACTGAAGCTTTCTTT. This gives the protein CAISASRMNTEAFF. The chain recombines TRBV10-3 with TRBJ1-1; D is uncertain. The CDR3 sequence is 14 residues long. Trimming left V 4 bases short and J 0 bases short, with 9 bases between. Germline assignment: CDR1 ENHRY and CDR2 SYGVKD.

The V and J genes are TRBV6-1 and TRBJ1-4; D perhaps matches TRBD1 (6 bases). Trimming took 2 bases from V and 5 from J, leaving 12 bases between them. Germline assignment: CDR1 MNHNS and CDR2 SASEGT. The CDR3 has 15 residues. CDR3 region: CASSEPRGRNEKLFF. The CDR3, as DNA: TGTGCCAGCAGTGAACCCAGGGGTAGAAATGAAAAACTGTTTTTT.

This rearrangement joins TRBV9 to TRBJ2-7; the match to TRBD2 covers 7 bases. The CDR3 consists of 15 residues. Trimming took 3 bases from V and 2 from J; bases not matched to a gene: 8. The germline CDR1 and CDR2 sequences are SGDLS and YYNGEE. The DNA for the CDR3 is TGTGCCAGCAGCGGGAGCCCTAGCGGCCCCTACGAGCAGTACTTC. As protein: CASSGSPSGPYEQYF.

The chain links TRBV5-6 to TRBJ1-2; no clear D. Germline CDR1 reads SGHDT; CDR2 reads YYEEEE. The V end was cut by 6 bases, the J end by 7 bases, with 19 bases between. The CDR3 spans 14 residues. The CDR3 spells CASTRGRQDPGYTF. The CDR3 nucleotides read TGTGCCAGCACCCGTGGGAGGCAGGACCCTGGCTACACCTTC.

The CDR3 spells CSVQTGDGTVTLEAFF. The CDR3 coding sequence is TGCAGCGTTCAGACAGGGGACGGTACGGTGACACTGGAAGCTTTCTTT. This chain links TRBV29-1 with TRBJ1-1, with TRBD1 matching over 8 bases. Trimming cost V 5 bases and J 8 bases; bases outside gene matches: 19. Germline values: CDR1 SQVTM, CDR2 ANQGSEA. The length of the CDR3 is 16 residues.

CDR3 sequence reads: CASSDFRGELFF. The CDR3 nucleotides read TGTGCCAGCAGTGATTTCCGGGGGGAGCTGTTTTTT. This sequence joins TRBV6-4 and TRBJ2-2; D gene uncertain. Deletions cut 3 bases from V and 8 bases from J, with 7 bases between. CDR3 size: 12 residues. The germline V gene encodes CDR1 MRHNA and CDR2 SNTAGT.

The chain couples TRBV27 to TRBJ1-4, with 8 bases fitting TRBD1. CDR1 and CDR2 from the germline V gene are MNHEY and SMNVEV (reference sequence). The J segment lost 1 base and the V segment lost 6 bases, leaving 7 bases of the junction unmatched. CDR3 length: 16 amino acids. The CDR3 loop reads CASRPDRDLTNEKLFF. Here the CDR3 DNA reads TGTGCCAGCAGGCCGGACAGGGATTTAACTAATGAAAAACTGTTTTTT.

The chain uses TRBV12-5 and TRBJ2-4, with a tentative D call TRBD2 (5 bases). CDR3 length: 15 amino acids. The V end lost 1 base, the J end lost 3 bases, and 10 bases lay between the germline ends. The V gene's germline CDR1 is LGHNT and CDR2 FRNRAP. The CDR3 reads CASGLDLTSKNIQYF. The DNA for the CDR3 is TGTGCTAGTGGTTTGGATTTAACTAGCAAAAACATTCAGTACTTC.

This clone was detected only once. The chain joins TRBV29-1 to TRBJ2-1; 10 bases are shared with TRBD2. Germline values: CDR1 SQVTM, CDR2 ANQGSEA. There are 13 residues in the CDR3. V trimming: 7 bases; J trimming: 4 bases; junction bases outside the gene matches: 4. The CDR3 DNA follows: TGCAGCGCCCGTAGCGGGGGGTACAATGAGCAGTTCTTC. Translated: CSARSGGYNEQFF.

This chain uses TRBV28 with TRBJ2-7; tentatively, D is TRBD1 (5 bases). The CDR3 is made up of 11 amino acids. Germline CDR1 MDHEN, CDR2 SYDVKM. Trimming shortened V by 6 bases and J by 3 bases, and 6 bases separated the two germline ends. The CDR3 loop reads CASRDIYEQYF. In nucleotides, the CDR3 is TGTGCCAGCAGGGACATCTACGAGCAGTACTTC.

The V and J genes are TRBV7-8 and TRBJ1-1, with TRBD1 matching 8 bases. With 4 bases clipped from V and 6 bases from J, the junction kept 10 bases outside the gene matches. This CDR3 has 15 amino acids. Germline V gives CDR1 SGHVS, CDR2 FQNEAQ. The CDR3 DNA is TGTGCCAGCAGCTCGGGGACAGGAATGGCATCTGAAGCTTTCTTT. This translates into CASSSGTGMASEAFF.

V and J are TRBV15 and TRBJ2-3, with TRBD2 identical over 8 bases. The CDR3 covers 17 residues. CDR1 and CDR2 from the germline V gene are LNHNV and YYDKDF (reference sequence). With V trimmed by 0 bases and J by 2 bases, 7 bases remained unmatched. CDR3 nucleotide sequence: TGTGCCACCAGCAGAGATCCCGGGGGGGCTTTCACAGATACGCAGTATTTT. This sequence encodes CATSRDPGGAFTDTQYF.

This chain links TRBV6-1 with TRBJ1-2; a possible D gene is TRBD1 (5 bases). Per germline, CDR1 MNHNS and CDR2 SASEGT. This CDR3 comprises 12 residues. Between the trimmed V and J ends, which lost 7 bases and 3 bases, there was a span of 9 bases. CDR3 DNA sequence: TGTGCCAGCAAGGTGACAGACTATGGCTACACCTTC. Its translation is CASKVTDYGYTF.

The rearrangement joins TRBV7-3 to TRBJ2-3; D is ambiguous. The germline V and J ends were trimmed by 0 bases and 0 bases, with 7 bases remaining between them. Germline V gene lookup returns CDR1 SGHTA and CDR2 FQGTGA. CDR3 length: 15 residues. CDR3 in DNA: TGTGCCAGCAGCTTAACGAGGTCGAGCACAGATACGCAGTATTTT. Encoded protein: CASSLTRSSTDTQYF. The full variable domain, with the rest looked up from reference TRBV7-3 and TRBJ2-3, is GAGVSQTPSNKVTEKGKYVELRCDPISGHTALYWYRQSLGQGPEFLIYFQGTGAADDSGLPNDRFFAVRPEGSVSTLKIQRTERGDSAVYLCASSLTRSSTDTQYFGPGTRLTVL.

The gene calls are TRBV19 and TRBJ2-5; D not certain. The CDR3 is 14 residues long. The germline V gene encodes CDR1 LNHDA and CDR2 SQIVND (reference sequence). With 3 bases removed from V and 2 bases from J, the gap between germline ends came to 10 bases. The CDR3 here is CASSIGNAQETQYF. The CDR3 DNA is TGTGCCAGTAGTATCGGTAACGCACAAGAGACCCAGTACTTC.

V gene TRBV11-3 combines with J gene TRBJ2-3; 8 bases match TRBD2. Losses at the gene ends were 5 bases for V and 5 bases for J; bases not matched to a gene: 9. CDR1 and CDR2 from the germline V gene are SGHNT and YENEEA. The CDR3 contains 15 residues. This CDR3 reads CASSTGGLAGDTQYF. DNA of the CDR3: TGTGCCAGCAGCACAGGAGGGCTAGCGGGAGATACGCAGTATTTT.

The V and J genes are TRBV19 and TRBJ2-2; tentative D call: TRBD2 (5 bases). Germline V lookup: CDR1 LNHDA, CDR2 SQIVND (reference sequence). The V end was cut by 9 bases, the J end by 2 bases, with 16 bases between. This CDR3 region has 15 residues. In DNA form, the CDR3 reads TGTGCCAGCCATCTAGCAGACCCTAACACCGGGGAGCTGTTTTTT. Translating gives CASHLADPNTGELFF. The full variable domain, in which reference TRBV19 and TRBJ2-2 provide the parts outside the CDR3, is DGGITQSPKYLFRKEGQNVTLSCEQNLNHDAMYWYRQDPGQGLRLIYYSQIVNDFQKGDIAEGYSVSREKKESFPLTVTSAQKNPTAFYLCASHLADPNTGELFFGEGSRLTVL.

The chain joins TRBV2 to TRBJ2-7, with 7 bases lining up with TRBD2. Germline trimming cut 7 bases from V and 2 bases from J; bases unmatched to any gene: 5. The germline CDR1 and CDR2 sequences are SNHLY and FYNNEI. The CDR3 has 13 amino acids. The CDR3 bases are TGTGCCAGCACAGAGGGGAGGGCCTACGAGCAGTACTTC. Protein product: CASTEGRAYEQYF. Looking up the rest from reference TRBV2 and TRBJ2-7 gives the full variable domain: EPEVTQTPSHQVTQMGQEVILRCVPISNHLYFYWYRQILGQKVEFLVSFYNNEISEKSEIFDDQFSVERPDGSNFTLKIRSTKLEDSAMYFCASTEGRAYEQYFGPGTRLTVT.

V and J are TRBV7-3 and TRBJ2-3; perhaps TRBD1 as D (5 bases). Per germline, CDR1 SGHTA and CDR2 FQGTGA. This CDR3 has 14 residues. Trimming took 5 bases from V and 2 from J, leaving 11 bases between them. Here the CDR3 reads CASSPRQYTDTQYF. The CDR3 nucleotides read TGTGCCAGCAGCCCCCGACAGTACACAGATACGCAGTATTTT.

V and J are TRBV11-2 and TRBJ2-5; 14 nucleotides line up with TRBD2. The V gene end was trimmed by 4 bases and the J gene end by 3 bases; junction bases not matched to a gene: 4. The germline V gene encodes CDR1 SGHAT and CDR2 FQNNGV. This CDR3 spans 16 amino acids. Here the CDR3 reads CASSSRTSGGKETQYF. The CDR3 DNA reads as TGTGCCAGCAGCTCTCGGACTAGCGGGGGGAAAGAGACCCAGTACTTC.

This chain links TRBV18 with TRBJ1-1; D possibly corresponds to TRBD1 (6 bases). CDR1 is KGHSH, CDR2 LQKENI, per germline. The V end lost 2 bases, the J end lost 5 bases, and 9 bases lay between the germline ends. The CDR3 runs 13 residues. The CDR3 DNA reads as TGTGCCAGCTCACCAAGGGGGGGGACTGAAGCTTTCTTT. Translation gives CASSPRGGTEAFF.

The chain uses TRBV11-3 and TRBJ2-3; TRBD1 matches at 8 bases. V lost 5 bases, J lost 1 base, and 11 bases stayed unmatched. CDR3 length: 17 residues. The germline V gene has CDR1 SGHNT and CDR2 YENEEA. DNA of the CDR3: TGTGCCAGCAGCCAAGGGGCCGGGACAGGCCGCACAGATACGCAGTATTTT. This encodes CASSQGAGTGRTDTQYF.

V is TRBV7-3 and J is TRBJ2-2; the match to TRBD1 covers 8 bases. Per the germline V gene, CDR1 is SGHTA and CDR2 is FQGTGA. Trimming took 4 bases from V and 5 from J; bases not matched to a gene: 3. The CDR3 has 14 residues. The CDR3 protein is CASSSYRGTGELFF. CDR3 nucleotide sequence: TGTGCCAGCAGCTCCTACAGGGGGACCGGGGAGCTGTTTTTT. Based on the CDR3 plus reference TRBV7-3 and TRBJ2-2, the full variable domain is GAGVSQTPSNKVTEKGKYVELRCDPISGHTALYWYRQSLGQGPEFLIYFQGTGAADDSGLPNDRFFAVRPEGSVSTLKIQRTERGDSAVYLCASSSYRGTGELFFGEGSRLTVL.

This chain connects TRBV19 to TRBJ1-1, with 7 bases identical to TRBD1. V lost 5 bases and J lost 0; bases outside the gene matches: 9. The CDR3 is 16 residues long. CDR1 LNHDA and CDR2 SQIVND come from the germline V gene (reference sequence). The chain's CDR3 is CASSFDRVGMNTEAFF. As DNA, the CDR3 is TGTGCCAGTAGTTTCGACAGGGTCGGGATGAACACTGAAGCTTTCTTT.

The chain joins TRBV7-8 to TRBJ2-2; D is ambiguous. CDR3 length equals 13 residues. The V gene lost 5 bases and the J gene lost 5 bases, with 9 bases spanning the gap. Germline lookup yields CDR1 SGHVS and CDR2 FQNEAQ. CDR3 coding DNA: TGTGCCAGCAGCCCAGCGCATACCGGGGAGCTGTTTTTT. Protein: CASSPAHTGELFF.

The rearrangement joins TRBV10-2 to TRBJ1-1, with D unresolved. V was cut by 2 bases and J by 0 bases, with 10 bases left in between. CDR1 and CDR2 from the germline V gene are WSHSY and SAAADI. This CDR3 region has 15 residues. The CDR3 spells CASSETETMNTEAFF. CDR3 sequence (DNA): TGCGCCAGCAGTGAGACAGAAACCATGAACACTGAAGCTTTCTTT.